This T cell receptor (beta chain) was recorded in a study of cytomegalovirus exposure and HLA in healthy donors. Study-level findings and limits: It was found in a later analysis that first-cohort TCR clusters tended to co-occur in the approximately 130 validation repertoires.

The CDR3 runs 10 residues. Germline V lookup: CDR1 SNHLY, CDR2 FYNNEI. Trimming took off 8 bases at V and 8 bases at J, with 9 bases between the two ends. Notes on this clone: Its antigen is unknown.

The method was immunoSEQ multiplex PCR; TCRdb's version includes in-frame clones alone and lacks a portion of them. The repertoire holds roughly 100,000 clones, with 88% as singletons. The clonotype was recovered from a woman under 30 in good health and CMV-seropositive. The sample consisted of PBMCs. This sequence joins TRBV2 and TRBJ1-1; weak D call: TRBD1 (5 bases). The CDR3: CASVRTEAFF. Here the CDR3 DNA reads TGTGCCAGCGTGCGGACAGAAGCTTTCTTT.